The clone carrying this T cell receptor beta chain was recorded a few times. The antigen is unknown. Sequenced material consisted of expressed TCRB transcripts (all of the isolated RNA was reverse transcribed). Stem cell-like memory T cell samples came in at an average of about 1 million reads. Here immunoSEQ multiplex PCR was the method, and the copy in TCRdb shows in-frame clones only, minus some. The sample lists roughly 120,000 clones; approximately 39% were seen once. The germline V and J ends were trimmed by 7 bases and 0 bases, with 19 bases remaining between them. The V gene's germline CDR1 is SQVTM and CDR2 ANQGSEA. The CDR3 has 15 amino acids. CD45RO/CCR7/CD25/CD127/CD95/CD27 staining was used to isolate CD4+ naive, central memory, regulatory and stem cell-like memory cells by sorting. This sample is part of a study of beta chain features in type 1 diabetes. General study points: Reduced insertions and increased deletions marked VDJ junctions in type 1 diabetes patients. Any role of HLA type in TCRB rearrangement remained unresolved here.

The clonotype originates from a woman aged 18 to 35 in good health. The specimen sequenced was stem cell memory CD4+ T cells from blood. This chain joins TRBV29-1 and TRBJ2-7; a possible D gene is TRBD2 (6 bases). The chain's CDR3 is CSARKSGSSSYEQYF. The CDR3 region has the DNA TGCAGCGCCAGGAAAAGCGGGTCCAGCTCCTACGAGCAGTACTTC.